Included here is one T cell receptor (beta chain) sequence, with context. Its antigen is still unknown. The sample originates from a study of OX40 agonist ivuxolimab in advanced cancers. Whole-study context: Hepatocellular carcinoma, melanoma, renal cell or head and neck cancer affected the dose-escalation patients. There were three patients with partial responses, one having hepatocellular carcinoma and two cutaneous melanoma. The study, taken as a whole, reports: Normalized T-cell clonal expansion was also low in some nonresponders.

The germline CDR1 and CDR2 sequences are SGHTA and FQGNSA. CDR3 size: 16 residues. Trimming left V 5 bases short and J 0 bases short, with 16 bases between. Only in-frame clones appear in the TCRdb table, and some are missing; sequencing was by immunoSEQ multiplex PCR. The data hold more than 80,000 clones, with 80% to 90% observed a single time. This TCR was recovered from an adult with an advanced solid tumor such as melanoma, head and neck, liver or kidney cancer. The sequences come from CD4+ or CD8+ T cells sorted from blood, collected in a trial of the OX40 agonist ivuxolimab. V is TRBV7-2 and J is TRBJ1-2, with a tentative D call TRBD1 (5 bases). The CDR3 reads CASSPRGGEANYGYTF. The CDR3 DNA follows: TGTGCCAGCAGCCCCCGGGGCGGGGAAGCTAACTATGGCTACACCTTC.